The 30 T cell receptor beta chains listed next were all sequenced from one sample in a study of blood T cell repertoires in COVID-19. The protocol was immunoSEQ multiplex PCR, while the TCRdb copy is restricted to in-frame clones and leaves out a portion. Altogether around 200,000 clones are present, about 88% being singletons, with the ten largest covering 2.7%. The sample was peripheral blood. The source is a man aged 35-49 years with active or convalescent COVID-19.

The V and J genes are TRBV7-2 and TRBJ2-2; a possible D gene is TRBD2 (6 bases). Trimming stripped 6 bases from V and 4 bases from J, with 12 bases between. Germline CDR1 reads SGHTA; CDR2 reads FQGNSA. This CDR3 has 14 residues. Written as DNA, the CDR3 is TGTGCCAGCAGAAAGGGACTTTCCACCGGGGAGCTGTTTTTT. Protein product: CASRKGLSTGELFF.

This clone was detected a few times. The chain combines TRBV24-1 with TRBJ1-2; D call uncertain. The CDR3 is made up of 15 amino acids. Germline V lookup: CDR1 KGHDR, CDR2 SFDVKD. V was clipped by 0 bases and J by 6 bases, with 13 bases between them. DNA of the CDR3: TGTGCCACCAGTGATTTGGTGAGACAAGGCCATGGCTACACCTTC. Translating gives CATSDLVRQGHGYTF.

The chain is built from TRBV2 and TRBJ2-3; 11 positions match TRBD2. Trimming removed 10 bases from V and 0 bases from J; junction bases left unmatched: 9. CDR1 SNHLY and CDR2 FYNNEI come from the germline V gene. This CDR3 is 16 amino acids long. In DNA, the CDR3 is TGTGCCACCGAGGTAGCGGGGGGGCTGAGCACAGATACGCAGTATTTT. Translated, it gives CATEVAGGLSTDTQYF.

The J gene is TRBJ1-2, the V gene TRBV6-6; D not resolved. This CDR3 spans 13 amino acids. Germline-derived CDR1 and CDR2 are MNHNY and SVGAGI (reference sequence). V lost 7 bases, J lost 8 bases, and 17 bases lay in between. CDR3 region: CASKEGEAKGYTF. In nucleotides, the CDR3 is TGTGCCAGCAAGGAGGGAGAGGCGAAAGGCTACACCTTC.

V and J are TRBV2 and TRBJ2-7; D is undetermined. The CDR3 has 15 residues. Looked up from germline, CDR1 is SNHLY and CDR2 is FYNNEI. V lost 6 bases to trimming and J lost 0 bases, with 15 bases between them. The CDR3, as DNA: TGTGCCAGCAGAGTCAGGTCGACAAGCTCCTACGAGCAGTACTTC. Protein product: CASRVRSTSSYEQYF.

The V gene is TRBV5-4, the J gene TRBJ2-7, with D tentatively TRBD1 (5 bases). In germline, CDR1 is SGHNT, CDR2 YYREEE (reference sequence). V dropped 1 base and J dropped 6 bases, with 8 bases sitting between them. The CDR3 spans 12 residues. The CDR3 sequence: CASSLSQGEQYF. The CDR3 DNA follows: TGTGCCAGCAGCTTGTCCCAGGGCGAGCAGTACTTC.

This chain connects TRBV3-1 (or the pseudogene TRBV3-2) to TRBJ1-4; 8 nucleotides align to TRBD1. The CDR3 contains 13 residues. Germline assignment: CDR1 LGHDT and CDR2 YNNKEL (reference sequence). J was trimmed by 3 bases and V by 8 bases; bases with no gene match: 2. The CDR3 is CASSDRANEKLFF. The DNA for the CDR3 is TGTGCCAGCTCGGACAGGGCTAATGAAAAACTGTTTTTT.

This chain uses TRBV10-1 with TRBJ1-2; D unclear. Germline CDR1 reads WNHNN; CDR2 reads SYGVQD (reference sequence). The CDR3 has 14 amino acids. Trimming cost V 2 bases and J 2 bases, with 9 bases left between them. This chain's CDR3 is CASSEPSRNYGYTF. The CDR3 bases are TGCGCCAGCAGTGAGCCCTCCAGGAACTATGGCTACACCTTC.

The chain couples TRBV5-1 to TRBJ2-5, with a weak D call TRBD1 (6 bases). Germline-derived CDR1 and CDR2 are SGHRS and YFSETQ. The V and J ends lost 2 bases and 7 bases respectively, with 18 bases between them. The CDR3 length is 15 residues. The CDR3 reads CASSFALGAGGTQYF. The CDR3 DNA sequence: TGCGCCAGCAGCTTTGCTCTGGGGGCCGGAGGGACCCAGTACTTC.

This clone was seen only once. This chain links TRBV9 with TRBJ2-4, with D maybe TRBD1 (6 bases). Trimming stripped 3 bases from V and 1 base from J, with 17 bases between. Germline CDR1 reads SGDLS; CDR2 reads YYNGEE. This CDR3 has 17 residues. The CDR3 sequence: CASSAESTGKAKNIQYF. The DNA for the CDR3 is TGTGCCAGCAGCGCGGAGTCAACAGGGAAGGCCAAAAACATTCAGTACTTC.

This rearrangement joins TRBV1 to TRBJ2-7; no check of the table's D call, TRBD2, against the DNA was made. TRBV1 is noted as a pseudogene. The CDR3 is 14 amino acids. DNA for the CDR3: TGCACCAGAGGTAGCGGGGGAAGCTCCTACGAGCAGTACTTC. Translating it yields CTRGSGGSSYEQYF.

CDR3: CASSVVAGVTGELFF. In nucleotides, the CDR3 is TGTGCCAGCAGCGTAGTTGCGGGGGTCACCGGGGAGCTGTTTTTT. The chain carries TRBV9 and TRBJ2-2; 7 bases align to TRBD2. There are 15 residues in the CDR3. CDR1 is SGDLS and CDR2 is YYNGEE in the germline V gene. J gave up 4 bases and V 0 bases, and 3 bases lay outside the gene matches.

The rearrangement joins TRBV28 to TRBJ1-1; tentative D call: TRBD1 (6 bases). V lost 5 bases to trimming and J lost 0 bases, with 13 bases between them. Germline CDR1 reads MDHEN; CDR2 reads SYDVKM. This CDR3 contains 15 residues. The DNA for the CDR3 is TGTGCCAGCAGTCCAGCAGGGGCCTTGAACACTGAAGCTTTCTTT. Its translation: CASSPAGALNTEAFF.

The chain uses TRBV6-5 and TRBJ2-5; no clear D. CDR1 MNHEY and CDR2 SVGAGI come from the germline V gene. The CDR3 totals 14 residues. Trimming took 6 bases from V and 0 from J, leaving 11 bases between them. This chain's CDR3 is CASRLGSNQETQYF. Here the CDR3 DNA reads TGTGCCAGCAGATTGGGCAGCAACCAAGAGACCCAGTACTTC.

This chain joins TRBV18 and TRBJ2-7, with D possibly TRBD1 on 5 matching bases. Germline CDR1 KGHSH, CDR2 LQKENI. CDR3 length: 15 amino acids. With 3 bases removed from V and 0 bases from J, the gap between germline ends came to 12 bases. The CDR3 sequence is CASSPGLQGSYEQYF. DNA of the CDR3: TGTGCCAGCTCACCGGGGCTTCAGGGCTCCTACGAGCAGTACTTC.

The V and J genes are TRBV24-1 and TRBJ1-1; 7 bases are shared with TRBD1. J gave up 0 bases and V 2 bases, and 2 bases lay outside the gene matches. The CDR3 has 15 residues. The germline CDR1 and CDR2 sequences are KGHDR and SFDVKD. Here the CDR3 reads CATSDSGQLNTEAFF. CDR3 in DNA: TGTGCCACCAGTGATTCGGGACAGCTGAACACTGAAGCTTTCTTT.

This chain links TRBV5-1 with TRBJ2-1; 8 bases align to TRBD1. The V gene end was trimmed by 5 bases and the J gene end by 0 bases; junction bases not matched to a gene: 7. The CDR3 is 16 residues long. Germline V lookup: CDR1 SGHRS, CDR2 YFSETQ. The CDR3 is CASRQYGQGSYNEQFF. The CDR3 DNA follows: TGCGCCAGCAGACAGTATGGACAGGGCTCCTACAATGAGCAGTTCTTC.

This chain connects TRBV5-8 to TRBJ2-3; weak D call: TRBD2 (8 bases). This CDR3 is 18 amino acids long. Trimming cost V 4 bases and J 2 bases, with 23 bases left between them. Germline CDR1 and CDR2: SGHTS and YDEGEE. The CDR3 here is CASSADRAIAGFTDTQYF. DNA of the CDR3: TGTGCCAGCAGCGCAGACAGGGCGATAGCGGGATTCACAGATACGCAGTATTTT.

The chain couples TRBV5-1 to TRBJ2-6; 7 bases fit TRBD1. The CDR3 loop spans 18 amino acids. V trimming: 4 bases; J trimming: 0 bases; junction bases outside the gene matches: 10. Per the germline V gene, CDR1 is SGHRS and CDR2 is YFSETQ. The CDR3 DNA sequence: TGCGCCAGCAGCCCTCGCACAGGGGCCGTCTCTGGGGCCAACGTCCTGACTTTC. This sequence encodes CASSPRTGAVSGANVLTF.

This clone was seen a single time. This chain connects TRBV10-3 to TRBJ2-7; maybe TRBD1 (6 bases). Per the germline V gene, CDR1 is ENHRY and CDR2 is SYGVKD. V gave up 6 bases and J gave up 1 base, with 10 bases separating them. The CDR3 has 13 residues. This chain's CDR3 is CAISPGESYEQYF. The CDR3 DNA sequence: TGTGCCATCAGCCCAGGGGAGTCCTACGAGCAGTACTTC.

The chain joins TRBV5-1 to TRBJ1-6, with a tentative D call TRBD1 (5 bases). The CDR3 totals 15 residues. V lost 5 bases and J lost 6, with 15 bases in between. CDR1 is SGHRS and CDR2 is YFSETQ in the germline V gene. The CDR3 loop is CASSPLGDFNSPLHF. CDR3 nucleotide sequence: TGCGCCAGCAGTCCCCTAGGGGATTTTAATTCACCCCTCCACTTT.

The chain is built from TRBV5-6 and TRBJ2-7; tentatively, D is TRBD2 (6 bases). V was clipped by 4 bases and J by 2 bases, with 16 bases between them. CDR3 size: 15 residues. Germline assignment: CDR1 SGHDT and CDR2 YYEEEE. The CDR3 sequence: CASSPAGTWAYEQYF. The DNA of the CDR3 is TGTGCCAGCAGCCCCGCAGGGACTTGGGCCTACGAGCAGTACTTC. Supplemented by reference TRBV5-6 and TRBJ2-7, the full variable domain reads DAGVTQSPTHLIKTRGQQVTLRCSPKSGHDTVSWYQQALGQGPQFIFQYYEEEERQRGNFPDRFSGHQFPNYSSELNVNALLLGDSALYLCASSPAGTWAYEQYFGPGTRLTVT.

The chain recombines TRBV5-6 with TRBJ1-2; tentative D call: TRBD1 (5 bases). Trimming left V 0 bases short and J 4 bases short, with 13 bases between. Germline V gene data show CDR1 as SGHDT and CDR2 as YYEEEE. This CDR3 is built from 15 residues. CDR3 coding DNA: TGTGCCAGCAGCTTGGGGCCGGGGGTAAGCTATGGCTACACCTTC. Protein sequence: CASSLGPGVSYGYTF.

This chain uses TRBV7-2 with TRBJ1-3, with D perhaps TRBD1 (5 bases). Trimming stripped 3 bases from V and 5 bases from J, with 11 bases between. Per germline, CDR1 SGHTA and CDR2 FQGNSA. The CDR3 totals 14 residues. The CDR3 region is CASSFLQGRNTIYF. Written as DNA, the CDR3 is TGTGCCAGCAGCTTCCTGCAGGGTAGAAACACCATATATTTT. The variable domain in full, completed from reference TRBV7-2 and TRBJ1-3, reads GAGVSQSPSNKVTEKGKDVELRCDPISGHTALYWYRQSLGQGLEFLIYFQGNSAPDKSGLPSDRFSAERTGGSVSTLTIQRTQQEDSAVYLCASSFLQGRNTIYFGEGSWLTVV.

This chain connects TRBV12-5 to TRBJ2-5, with D perhaps TRBD2 (6 bases). Germline CDR1 LGHNT, CDR2 FRNRAP. The CDR3 loop spans 15 amino acids. V gave up 1 base and J gave up 2 bases, with 11 bases separating them. This CDR3 is CASGLGGAGQETQYF. DNA for the CDR3: TGTGCTAGTGGTTTGGGAGGGGCGGGGCAAGAGACCCAGTACTTC.

The chain has TRBV7-3 and TRBJ1-5; 9 bases match TRBD1. This CDR3 has 14 residues. V shed 9 bases and J 3 bases; nucleotides not matched to a gene: 6. CDR1 is SGHTA and CDR2 is FQGTGA in the germline V gene. DNA for the CDR3: TGTGCCAGGACCGGGACAGGGTCCAATCAGCCCCAGCATTTT. Its translation: CARTGTGSNQPQHF.

The CDR3 is CASSQEGRGVTEAFF. The CDR3 DNA is TGTGCCAGCAGCCAAGAGGGAAGGGGTGTCACTGAAGCTTTCTTT. The V gene is TRBV3-1 (or the pseudogene TRBV3-2), the J gene TRBJ1-1; D possibly corresponds to TRBD1 (5 bases). The CDR3 loop spans 15 amino acids. Germline values: CDR1 LGHDT, CDR2 YNNKEL (reference sequence). V shed 0 bases and J shed 4 bases, with 12 bases lying between them.

The chain couples TRBV15 to TRBJ2-7, with D possibly being TRBD1 (5 bases). Trimming cost V 5 bases and J 8 bases, with 16 bases left between them. Per germline, CDR1 LNHNV and CDR2 YYDKDF (reference sequence). The CDR3 is made up of 13 amino acids. CDR3 sequence: CATSDETRDQQYF. The CDR3 DNA follows: TGTGCCACCAGCGACGAGACCAGGGATCAGCAGTACTTC.

The chain employs TRBV9 and TRBJ1-2; the D is unclear. This CDR3 has 13 residues. Germline loops: CDR1 SGDLS, CDR2 YYNGEE. V was trimmed by 3 bases and J by 7 bases, leaving 13 bases between them. This chain's CDR3 is CASSGLVGAGYTF. The CDR3 region has the DNA TGTGCCAGCAGCGGCCTTGTGGGAGCTGGCTACACCTTC.

This clone was seen once. This sample includes further DNA sequences coding for the same CDR3. The chain carries TRBV7-8 and TRBJ1-2; TRBD1 is a possible D gene (6 bases). The germline V gene encodes CDR1 SGHVS and CDR2 FQNEAQ. The V end lost 1 base, the J end lost 2 bases, and 8 bases lay between the germline ends. The CDR3 has 14 residues. The CDR3 DNA is TGTGCCAGCAGCTTAGGACAGGCCAACTATGGCTACACCTTC. It is translated as CASSLGQANYGYTF.